The clone carrying this T cell receptor (beta chain) was picked up many times. Its antigen is unknown. These data come from a study of CD8 T cells in ankylosing spondylitis. V was pared by 3 bases and J by 2 bases, with 4 bases of the junction left unmatched. Germline V gene lookup returns CDR1 SQVTM and CDR2 ANQGSEA. The CDR3 runs to 14 residues. In TCRdb, the 5' RACE reads were re-called with MiXCR into one record per CDR3 protein. The profile shows some 840,000 distinct CDR3 sequences, about 12% of them singletons. Notes on the study in general: Blood from ankylosing spondylitis patients appeared to carry a characteristic roughly eight-variant TCR beta motif.

What was sequenced was blood, either unsorted or a sorted T cell fraction (not recorded which). The receptor was derived from a male donor with ankylosing spondylitis. The chain uses TRBV29-1 and TRBJ2-1; 7 bases line up with TRBD2. In nucleotides, the CDR3 is TGCAGCGTTGATGGGGGGGAGGCCTACAATGAGCAGTTCTTC. It specifies CSVDGGEAYNEQFF.